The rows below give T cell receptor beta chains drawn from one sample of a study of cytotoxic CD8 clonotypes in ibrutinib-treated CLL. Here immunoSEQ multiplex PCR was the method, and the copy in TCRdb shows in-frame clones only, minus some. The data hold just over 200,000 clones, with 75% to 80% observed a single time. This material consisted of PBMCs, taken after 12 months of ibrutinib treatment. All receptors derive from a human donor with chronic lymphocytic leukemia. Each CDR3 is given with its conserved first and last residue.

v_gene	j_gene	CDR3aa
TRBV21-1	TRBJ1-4	CASDRTTNEKLFF
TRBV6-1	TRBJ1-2	CASSQPREGYGYTF
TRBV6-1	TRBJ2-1	CASRAGLASEQFF
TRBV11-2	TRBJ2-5	CASSFPGDETQYF
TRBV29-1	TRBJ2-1	CSVANDEQFF
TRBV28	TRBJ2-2	CASSLWRTSGSLTGELFF
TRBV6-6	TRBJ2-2	CASRATGELFF
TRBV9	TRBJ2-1	CASSVGPGNGEQFF
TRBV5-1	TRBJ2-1	CASRPNLGPYNEQFF
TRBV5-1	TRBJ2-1	CASSRGQLNEQFF
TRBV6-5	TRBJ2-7	CASSYGGVGYEQYF
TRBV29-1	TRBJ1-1	CSVVEGGVTEAFF
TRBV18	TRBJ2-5	CASSQNPGTGVRETQYF
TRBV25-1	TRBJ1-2	CASSPTVNYGYTF
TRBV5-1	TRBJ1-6	CASNPTGFNSPLHF
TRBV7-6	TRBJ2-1	CASSLSARGRNEQFF
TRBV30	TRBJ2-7	CAWSVGLRNEQYF
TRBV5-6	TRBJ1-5	CASSSAALANQPQHF
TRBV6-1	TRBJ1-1	CASSEHRGETEAFF
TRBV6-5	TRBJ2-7	CASSPQSSYEQYF
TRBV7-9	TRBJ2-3	CASSLAGRSGDTDTQYF
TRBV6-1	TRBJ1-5	CASSERGGNQPQHF
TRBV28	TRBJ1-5	CASRLGGGLNQPQHF
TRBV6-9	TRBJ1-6	CASGGKSSYNSPLHF
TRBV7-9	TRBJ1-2	CASSLGQFDYGYTF
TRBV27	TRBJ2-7	CASPYPAGLDEQYF
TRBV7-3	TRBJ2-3	CASSYGPSTDTQYF
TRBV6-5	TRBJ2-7	CASSYYWQGTYEQYF
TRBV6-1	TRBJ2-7	CASRGQQGNPYEQYF
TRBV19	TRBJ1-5	CASSISVKPQHF
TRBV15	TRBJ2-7	CATSRDKGSYEQYF
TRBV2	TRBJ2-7	CASTDSNIVEQYF
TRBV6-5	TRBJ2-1	CASSPSQYNEQFF
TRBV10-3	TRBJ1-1	CAISESYRGAEAFF
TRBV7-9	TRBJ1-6	CASSPGQGLDSPLHF